The clone carrying this T cell receptor beta chain was found a few times. Distinct nucleotide sequences in the sample also encode this CDR3. Participant ages covered about 18 to 95 years across 24 US areas. Participants had their cohort set by participant-reported clinical history. Sequencing used immunoSEQ multiplex PCR; TCRdb keeps in-frame clones, though not all of them. The sample has 250,000 to 350,000 clones, around 90% seen once; the top ten hold roughly 20%. The source of the sample is a study of blood T cell repertoires in COVID-19. Germline V lookup: CDR1 MDHEN, CDR2 SYDVKM. The CDR3 has 12 residues. Trimming took off 2 bases at V and 4 bases at J, with 6 bases between the two ends.

Material for sequencing was PBMCs or T cells enriched from blood (not recorded which). The rearrangement links TRBV28 to TRBJ2-7; a weak D match, TRBD2 (5 bases). The origin of this receptor is a woman in her 30s who had recovered from COVID-19. This CDR3 reads CASSLLAYEQYF. CDR3 nucleotide sequence: TGTGCCAGCAGTTTACTAGCTTACGAGCAGTACTTC.